The 17 T cell receptor beta chains below come from one sample, sequenced in a study of T cell clonotyping in hematopoietic cell transplantation. Only in-frame clones appear in the TCRdb table, and some are missing; sequencing was by immunoSEQ multiplex PCR. The data hold about 9,300 clones, with roughly 90% observed a single time. Sample: PBMCs, taken 180 days after allogeneic stem cell transplant. These receptors all stem from a human patient who had an allogeneic stem cell transplant, so the T cells may come from the graft donor. The donor label of this sample is uncertain. Some clones in this sample may be carry-over from other donors' samples.

This chain uses TRBV19 with TRBJ1-2, with D unclear. CDR1 and CDR2 from the germline V gene are LNHDA and SQIVND (reference sequence). V was trimmed by 5 bases and J by 4 bases, leaving 8 bases between them. This CDR3 spans 12 amino acids. This CDR3 reads CASSEQSYGYTF. CDR3 bases: TGTGCCAGTAGTGAGCAATCCTATGGCTACACCTTC.

The chain links TRBV4-2 to TRBJ2-1; 7 bases line up with TRBD2. The germline V gene encodes CDR1 LGHNA and CDR2 YNFKEQ. The CDR3 runs 15 residues. V was pared by 4 bases and J by 7 bases, with 10 bases of the junction left unmatched. CDR3 protein: CASSPGRGLRNEQFF. CDR3 coding DNA: TGTGCCAGCAGCCCTGGGCGGGGGTTGAGGAATGAGCAGTTCTTC.

This chain joins TRBV5-1 and TRBJ1-2; D remains unclear. V was pared by 4 bases and J by 7 bases, with 14 bases between. Looked up from germline, CDR1 is SGHRS and CDR2 is YFSETQ. CDR3 length: 13 residues. The CDR3 sequence is CASSPGLSGGYTF. CDR3 coding DNA: TGCGCCAGCAGCCCGGGTCTCAGTGGTGGCTACACCTTC. The entire variable domain, with the rest obtained from reference TRBV5-1 and TRBJ1-2, is as follows: KAGVTQTPRYLIKTRGQQVTLSCSPISGHRSVSWYQQTPGQGLQFLFEYFSETQRNKGNFPGRFSGRQFSNSRSEMNVSTLELGDSALYLCASSPGLSGGYTFGSGTRLTVV.

V and J are TRBV18 and TRBJ1-6, with D perhaps TRBD1 (5 bases). The CDR3 has 16 amino acids. The germline V gene has CDR1 KGHSH and CDR2 LQKENI. Deletions cut 2 bases from V and 10 bases from J, with 18 bases between. This chain's CDR3 is CASSPTGDARGSPLHF. The CDR3 coding sequence is TGTGCCAGCTCACCAACTGGGGACGCTCGCGGGTCACCCCTCCACTTT.

V usage is TRBV5-6 and J usage is TRBJ2-1; 8 bases agree with TRBD1. The V gene's germline CDR1 is SGHDT and CDR2 YYEEEE. The ends lost 4 bases at V and 0 bases at J; junction bases unmatched: 6. The CDR3 is made up of 16 amino acids. The CDR3 nucleotides are TGTGCCAGCAGCCAAATGACAGGGGCCTCCTACAATGAGCAGTTCTTC. It codes for CASSQMTGASYNEQFF.

This clone was picked up one time. This rearrangement joins TRBV7-9 to TRBJ2-3; possibly TRBD1 for D (5 bases). The V end was cut by 5 bases, the J end by 0 bases, with 15 bases between. This CDR3 spans 16 amino acids. The germline V gene encodes CDR1 SEHNR and CDR2 FQNEAQ (reference sequence). The CDR3 here is CASSLPTTDSTDTQYF. In nucleotides, the CDR3 is TGTGCCAGCAGCCTACCTACGACAGACAGCACAGATACGCAGTATTTT.

The rearrangement uses TRBV30 and TRBJ2-5; 7 bases are shared with TRBD2. CDR3 length: 14 amino acids. CDR1 and CDR2 (germline): GTSNPN, SVGIG (reference sequence). J was trimmed by 5 bases and V by 3 bases; bases with no gene match: 9. The CDR3: CAWRPGGRIETQYF. In nucleotides, the CDR3 is TGTGCCTGGAGGCCGGGAGGACGGATCGAGACCCAGTACTTC.

This chain connects TRBV7-2 to TRBJ1-6; maybe TRBD1 (6 bases). V was pared by 6 bases and J by 15 bases, with 18 bases between. The CDR3 length is 13 residues. Germline V gene sequence: CDR1 SGHTA, CDR2 FQGNSA. The CDR3 coding sequence is TGTGCCAGCAGATGGGGGCAAGGCGCTGACCTCCACTTT. This translates into CASRWGQGADLHF.

The V gene is TRBV2, the J gene TRBJ1-5, with a possible D match to TRBD1 (5 bases). The V gene's germline CDR1 is SNHLY and CDR2 FYNNEI. The V and J ends lost 4 bases and 6 bases respectively, with 19 bases between them. There are 16 residues in the CDR3. The CDR3 DNA sequence: TGTGCCAGCAGTGCGGAGTCGGGACTGTCGGGTCAGCCCCAGCATTTT. Translation: CASSAESGLSGQPQHF.

The rearrangement joins TRBV6-6 to TRBJ1-6; 7 bases fit TRBD1. Germline V CDR1 and CDR2: MNHNY, SVGAGI (reference sequence). CDR3 length: 15 amino acids. Trimming at V came to 5 bases and at J to 7 bases, leaving 8 bases not matched to a gene. The CDR3 loop reads CASSLLGTANSPLHF. The CDR3 DNA sequence: TGTGCCAGCAGTCTACTGGGGACAGCCAATTCACCCCTCCACTTT.

The chain carries TRBV7-9 and TRBJ2-5; D remains ambiguous. Germline V gene lookup returns CDR1 SEHNR and CDR2 FQNEAQ (reference sequence). This CDR3 spans 13 amino acids. V was cut by 2 bases and J by 2 bases, with 6 bases left in between. The CDR3 DNA is TGTGCCAGCAGCTTATACGGGCAAGAGACCCAGTACTTC. It codes for CASSLYGQETQYF. Drawing the rest from reference TRBV7-9 and TRBJ2-5, the complete variable domain is DTGVSQNPRHKITKRGQNVTFRCDPISEHNRLYWYRQTLGQGPEFLTYFQNEAQLEKSRLLSDRFSAERPKGSFSTLEIQRTEQGDSAMYLCASSLYGQETQYFGPGTRLLVL.

This chain connects TRBV9 to TRBJ1-1; a possible D gene is TRBD1 (6 bases). V lost 4 bases and J 8 bases, leaving 12 bases between the germline ends. The CDR3 consists of 12 residues. Germline V CDR1 and CDR2: SGDLS, YYNGEE. The CDR3 here is CASSQQGGEAFF. The CDR3 nucleotides are TGTGCCAGCAGCCAACAAGGGGGAGAAGCTTTCTTT.

The table lists this clone with a count of one. V usage is TRBV9 and J usage is TRBJ2-5; D is undetermined. This CDR3 is 16 amino acids long. Germline V CDR1 and CDR2: SGDLS, YYNGEE. The V gene lost 4 bases and the J gene lost 4 bases, with 20 bases spanning the gap. CDR3 sequence (DNA): TGTGCCAGCAGCCGCTCCGGGCTCTCAGCAGGAGAGACCCAGTACTTC. Its protein product is CASSRSGLSAGETQYF.

The chain couples TRBV19 to TRBJ1-4; possibly TRBD1 for D (5 bases). The CDR3 loop spans 13 amino acids. The V end was cut by 10 bases, the J end by 2 bases, with 11 bases between. CDR1 and CDR2 (germline): LNHDA, SQIVND (reference sequence). The CDR3 coding sequence is TGTGCCACCCGGGACCTTACTAATGAAAAACTGTTTTTT. Amino acid sequence: CATRDLTNEKLFF.

J is TRBJ1-2 and V is TRBV5-6, with D perhaps TRBD1 (6 bases). Trimming left V 0 bases short and J 6 bases short, with 15 bases between. Germline V gives CDR1 SGHDT, CDR2 YYEEEE. The CDR3 sequence is 15 residues long. The DNA for the CDR3 is TGTGCCAGCAGCTTGGGGACAGATCAGTTAGATGGCTACACCTTC. It specifies CASSLGTDQLDGYTF.

The rearrangement links TRBV11-2 to TRBJ2-1; 12 bases match TRBD2. The CDR3 covers 15 residues. Germline trimming cut 5 bases from V and 9 bases from J; bases unmatched to any gene: 8. Germline assignment: CDR1 SGHAT and CDR2 FQNNGV. CDR3 DNA sequence: TGTGCCAGCAGCCAAAACCTAGCGGGGGGGAGTGAGCAGTTCTTC. This codes for CASSQNLAGGSEQFF.

This clone was seen a single time. The chain links TRBV11-2 to TRBJ1-1; possibly TRBD1 for D (5 bases). CDR1 is SGHAT and CDR2 is FQNNGV in the germline V gene. The CDR3 runs to 18 residues. V lost 5 bases to trimming and J lost 1 base, with 23 bases between them. The CDR3 bases are TGTGCCAGCAGCCCTATCCGGGGCGTCCGACTATCGAACACTGAAGCTTTCTTT. This encodes CASSPIRGVRLSNTEAFF.